Described below is a single TCR beta chain sequence and its context. Losses at the gene ends were 7 bases for V and 1 base for J; bases not matched to a gene: 4. The CDR3 contains 14 residues. The V gene's germline CDR1 is ENHRY and CDR2 SYGVKD. The data were taken from a study of T cell changes during pregnancy in multiple sclerosis. Here immunoSEQ multiplex PCR was the method, and the copy in TCRdb shows in-frame clones only, minus some. The repertoire has around 59,000 clones, about 90% of them found once; the top ten carry 2.5% to 3%. The TCR comes from a female donor in good health, enrolled as a control in a pregnancy study. The sample was peripheral blood, taken in the third trimester of pregnancy. The rearrangement uses TRBV10-3 and TRBJ2-1; 7 bases are a match to TRBD1. DNA for the CDR3: TGTGCCATCACCCCGGGACAGTCCTACAATGAGCAGTTCTTC. Translation gives CAITPGQSYNEQFF.